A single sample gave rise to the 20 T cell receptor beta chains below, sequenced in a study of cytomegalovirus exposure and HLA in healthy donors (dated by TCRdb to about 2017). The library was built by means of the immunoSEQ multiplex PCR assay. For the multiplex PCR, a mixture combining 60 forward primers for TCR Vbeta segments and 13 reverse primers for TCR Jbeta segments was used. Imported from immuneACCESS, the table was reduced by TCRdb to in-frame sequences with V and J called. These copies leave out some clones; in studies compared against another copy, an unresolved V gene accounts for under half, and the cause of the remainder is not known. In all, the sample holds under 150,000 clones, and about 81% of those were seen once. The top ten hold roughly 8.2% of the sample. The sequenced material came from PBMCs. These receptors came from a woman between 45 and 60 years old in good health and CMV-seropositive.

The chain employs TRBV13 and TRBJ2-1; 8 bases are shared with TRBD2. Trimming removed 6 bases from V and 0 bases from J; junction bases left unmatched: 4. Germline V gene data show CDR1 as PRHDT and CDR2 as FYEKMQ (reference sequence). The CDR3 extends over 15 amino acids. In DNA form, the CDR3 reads TGTGCCAGCAGTATGCTAGCGGGCTCCTACAATGAGCAGTTCTTC. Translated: CASSMLAGSYNEQFF.

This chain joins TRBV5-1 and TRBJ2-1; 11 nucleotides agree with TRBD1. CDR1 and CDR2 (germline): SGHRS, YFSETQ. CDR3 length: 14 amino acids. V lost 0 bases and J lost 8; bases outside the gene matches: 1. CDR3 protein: CASSLGTGGYEQFF. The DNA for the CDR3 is TGCGCCAGCAGCTTGGGGACAGGGGGCTATGAGCAGTTCTTC.

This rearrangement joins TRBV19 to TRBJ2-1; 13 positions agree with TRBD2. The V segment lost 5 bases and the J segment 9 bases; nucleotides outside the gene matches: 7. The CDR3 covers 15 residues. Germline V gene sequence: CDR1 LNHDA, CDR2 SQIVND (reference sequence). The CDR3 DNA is TGTGCCAGTAGTTTACTAGCGGGGGGGCACAGTGAGCAGTTCTTC. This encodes CASSLLAGGHSEQFF.

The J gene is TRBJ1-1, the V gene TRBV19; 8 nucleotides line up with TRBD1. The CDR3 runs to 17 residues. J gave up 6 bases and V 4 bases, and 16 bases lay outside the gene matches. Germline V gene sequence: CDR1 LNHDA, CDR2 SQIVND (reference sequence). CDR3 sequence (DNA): TGTGCCAGTAGTACATCGACAGGGGCCTGGTCTAACGCTGAAGCTTTCTTT. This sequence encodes CASSTSTGAWSNAEAFF.

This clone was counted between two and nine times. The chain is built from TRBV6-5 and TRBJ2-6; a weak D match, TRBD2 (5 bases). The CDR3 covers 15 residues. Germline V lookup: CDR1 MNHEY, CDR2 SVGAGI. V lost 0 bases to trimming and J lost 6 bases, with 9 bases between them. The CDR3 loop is CASSYSYGEANVLTF. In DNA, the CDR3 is TGTGCCAGCAGTTACTCGTACGGGGAGGCCAACGTCCTGACTTTC.

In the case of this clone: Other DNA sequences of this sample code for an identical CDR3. The CDR3 DNA reads as TGTGCCAGCAGTCTCCGGGACAGTTTGAAAAAACTGTTTTTT. It yields the protein CASSLRDSLKKLFF. This chain connects TRBV28 to TRBJ1-4; TRBD1 agrees at 7 bases. The length of the CDR3 is 14 residues. V lost 5 bases and J lost 9; bases outside the gene matches: 9. In germline, CDR1 is MDHEN, CDR2 SYDVKM.

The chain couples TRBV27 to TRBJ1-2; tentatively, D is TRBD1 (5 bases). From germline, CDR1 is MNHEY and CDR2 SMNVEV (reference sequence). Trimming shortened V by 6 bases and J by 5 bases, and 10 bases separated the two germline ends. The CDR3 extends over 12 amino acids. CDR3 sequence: CASSPGGYGYTF. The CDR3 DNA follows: TGTGCCAGCAGCCCGGGGGGGTATGGCTACACCTTC.

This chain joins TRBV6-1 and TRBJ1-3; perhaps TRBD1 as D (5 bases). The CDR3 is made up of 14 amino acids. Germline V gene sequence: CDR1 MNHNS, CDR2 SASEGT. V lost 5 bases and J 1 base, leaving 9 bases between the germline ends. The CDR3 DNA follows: TGTGCCAGCAGTAATGGGGGGTCTGGAAACACCATATATTTT. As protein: CASSNGGSGNTIYF.

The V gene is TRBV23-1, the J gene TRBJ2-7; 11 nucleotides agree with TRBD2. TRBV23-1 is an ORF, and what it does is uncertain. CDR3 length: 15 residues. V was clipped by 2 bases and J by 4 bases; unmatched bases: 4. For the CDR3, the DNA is TGCGCCAGCAGTCAAAGACTAGCGGGACGATACGAGCAGTACTTC. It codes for CASSQRLAGRYEQYF.

The CDR3 reads CASRPTSGSKNEQFF. For the CDR3, the DNA is TGTGCCAGCAGGCCCACTAGCGGGAGTAAGAATGAGCAGTTCTTC. The chain couples TRBV7-9 to TRBJ2-1, with TRBD2 matching 11 bases. The CDR3 has 15 residues. Germline V gives CDR1 SEHNR, CDR2 FQNEAQ (reference sequence). Trimming at V came to 6 bases and at J to 7 bases, leaving 8 bases not matched to a gene. Full variable domain (missing parts from reference TRBV7-9 and TRBJ2-1): DTGVSQNPRHKITKRGQNVTFRCDPISEHNRLYWYRQTLGQGPEFLTYFQNEAQLEKSRLLSDRFSAERPKGSFSTLEIQRTEQGDSAMYLCASRPTSGSKNEQFFGPGTRLTVL.

The CDR3 coding sequence is TGCGCCAGCAGTCCCATTGGGAGGTCAGAGACCCAGTACTTC. It specifies CASSPIGRSETQYF. This chain joins TRBV5-1 and TRBJ2-5, with D perhaps TRBD2 (6 bases). The V end lost 5 bases, the J end lost 4 bases, and 15 bases lay between the germline ends. Germline V gene lookup returns CDR1 SGHRS and CDR2 YFSETQ. The CDR3 is 14 residues long.

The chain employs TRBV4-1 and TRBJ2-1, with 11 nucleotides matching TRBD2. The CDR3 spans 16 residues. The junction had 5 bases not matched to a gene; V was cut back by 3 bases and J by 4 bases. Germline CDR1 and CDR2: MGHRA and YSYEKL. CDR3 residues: CASSHSGTSGYNEQFF. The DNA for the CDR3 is TGCGCCAGCAGCCATTCCGGGACTAGCGGATACAATGAGCAGTTCTTC.

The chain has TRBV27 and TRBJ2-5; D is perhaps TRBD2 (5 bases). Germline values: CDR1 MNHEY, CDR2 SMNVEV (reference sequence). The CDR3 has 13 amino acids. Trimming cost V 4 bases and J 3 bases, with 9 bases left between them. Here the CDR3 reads CASSYWGEETQYF. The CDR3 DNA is TGTGCCAGCAGTTACTGGGGAGAAGAGACCCAGTACTTC.

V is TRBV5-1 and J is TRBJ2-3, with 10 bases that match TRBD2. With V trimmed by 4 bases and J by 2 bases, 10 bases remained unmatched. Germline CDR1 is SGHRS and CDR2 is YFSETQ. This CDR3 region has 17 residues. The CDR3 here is CASSPNPSGSFTDTQYF. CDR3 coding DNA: TGCGCCAGCAGCCCCAACCCTAGCGGGAGTTTCACAGATACGCAGTATTTT.

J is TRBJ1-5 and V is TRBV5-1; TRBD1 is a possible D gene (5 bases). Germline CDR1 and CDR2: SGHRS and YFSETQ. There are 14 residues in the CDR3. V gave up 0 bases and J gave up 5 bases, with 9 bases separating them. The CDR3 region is CASSLEGSYQPQHF. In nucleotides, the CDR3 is TGCGCCAGCAGCTTGGAGGGGTCCTATCAGCCCCAGCATTTT. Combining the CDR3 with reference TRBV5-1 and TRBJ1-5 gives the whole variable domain KAGVTQTPRYLIKTRGQQVTLSCSPISGHRSVSWYQQTPGQGLQFLFEYFSETQRNKGNFPGRFSGRQFSNSRSEMNVSTLELGDSALYLCASSLEGSYQPQHFGDGTRLSIL.

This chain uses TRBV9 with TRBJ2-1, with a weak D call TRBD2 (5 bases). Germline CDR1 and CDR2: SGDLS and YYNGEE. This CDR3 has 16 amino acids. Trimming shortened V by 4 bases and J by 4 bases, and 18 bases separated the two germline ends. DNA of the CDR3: TGTGCCAGCAGCCCCAGGTGGGAACTAGGATACAATGAGCAGTTCTTC. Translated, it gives CASSPRWELGYNEQFF.

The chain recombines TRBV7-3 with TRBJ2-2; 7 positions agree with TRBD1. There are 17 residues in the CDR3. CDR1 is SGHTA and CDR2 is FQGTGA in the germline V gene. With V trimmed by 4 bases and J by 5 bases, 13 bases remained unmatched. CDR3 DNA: TGTGCCAGCAGCTCCAGTGGGGGCAGGGGGAGTACCGGGGAGCTGTTTTTT. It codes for CASSSSGGRGSTGELFF.

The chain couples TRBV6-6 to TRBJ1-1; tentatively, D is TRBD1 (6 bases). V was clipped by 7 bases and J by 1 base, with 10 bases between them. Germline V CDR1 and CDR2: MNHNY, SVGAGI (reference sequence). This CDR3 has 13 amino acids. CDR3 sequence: CASILQGNTEAFF. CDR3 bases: TGTGCCAGCATTCTACAGGGGAACACTGAAGCTTTCTTT.

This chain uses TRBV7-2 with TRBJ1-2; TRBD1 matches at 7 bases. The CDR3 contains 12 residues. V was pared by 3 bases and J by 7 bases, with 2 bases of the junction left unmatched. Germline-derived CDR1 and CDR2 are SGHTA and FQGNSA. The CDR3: CASSFDRVGYTF. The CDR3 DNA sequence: TGTGCCAGCAGCTTTGACAGGGTTGGCTACACCTTC.

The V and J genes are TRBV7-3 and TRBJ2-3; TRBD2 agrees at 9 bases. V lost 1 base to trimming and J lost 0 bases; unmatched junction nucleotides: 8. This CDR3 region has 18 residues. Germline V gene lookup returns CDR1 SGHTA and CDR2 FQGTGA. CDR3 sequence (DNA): TGTGCCAGCAGCTTAATGGCGGGAGGGACCCGGAGCACAGATACGCAGTATTTT. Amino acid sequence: CASSLMAGGTRSTDTQYF.